A single sample is the source of the 25 T cell receptor beta chains below, sequenced in a study of blood T cell repertoires in COVID-19. Here immunoSEQ multiplex PCR was the method, and the copy in TCRdb shows in-frame clones only, minus some. The sample lists 470,000 or so clones; approximately 85% were seen once. The sample consisted of peripheral blood. The receptor set was obtained from a human donor in a cohort sampled during active COVID-19.

The chain combines TRBV2 with TRBJ1-6; D remains unclear. Deletions cut 6 bases from V and 7 bases from J, with 10 bases between. Germline V CDR1 and CDR2: SNHLY, FYNNEI. The length of the CDR3 is 13 residues. The CDR3 nucleotides read TGTGCCAGCAGCGCTCGTACAAATTCACCCCTCCACTTT. Amino acid sequence: CASSARTNSPLHF.

This clone was found once. This chain joins TRBV29-1 and TRBJ1-2; perhaps TRBD1 as D (6 bases). This CDR3 is 13 amino acids long. Deletions cut 7 bases from V and 5 bases from J, with 17 bases between. Germline assignment: CDR1 SQVTM and CDR2 ANQGSEA. This chain's CDR3 is CSAPLNREYGYTF. DNA for the CDR3: TGCAGCGCTCCGTTGAACAGGGAGTATGGCTACACCTTC.

This CDR3 is CASSQDWAGGNTEAFF. The CDR3 coding sequence is TGTGCCAGCAGCCAAGATTGGGCAGGGGGGAACACTGAAGCTTTCTTT. The rearrangement uses TRBV3-1 (or the pseudogene TRBV3-2) and TRBJ1-1; the match to TRBD1 covers 7 bases. CDR1 and CDR2 from the germline V gene are LGHDT and YNNKEL (reference sequence). The CDR3 length is 16 residues. V lost 0 bases to trimming and J lost 1 base; unmatched junction nucleotides: 5.

As regards this clone: A junction boundary mismatches the germline segment, possibly from a read error. Different DNA sequences within this sample yield the same CDR3. The chain recombines TRBV7-3 with TRBJ2-2, with D perhaps matching TRBD2 (6 bases). Germline V gene data show CDR1 as SGHTA and CDR2 as FQGTGA. The CDR3 covers 14 residues. The CDR3 here is CASSFAGGTGELFF. In DNA, the CDR3 is TGTGCTAGCAGCTTTGCCGGGGGCACCGGGGAGCTGTTTTTT. Variable domain in full (rest from reference TRBV7-3 and TRBJ2-2): GAGVSQTPSNKVTEKGKYVELRCDPISGHTALYWYRQSLGQGPEFLIYFQGTGAADDSGLPNDRFFAVRPEGSVSTLKIQRTERGDSAVYLCASSFAGGTGELFFGEGSRLTVL.

This clone was seen only a few times. The chain has TRBV20-1 and TRBJ1-2; 7 bases are shared with TRBD1. V lost 6 bases to trimming and J lost 8 bases; unmatched junction nucleotides: 6. The length of the CDR3 is 11 residues. Germline loops: CDR1 DFQATT, CDR2 SNEGSKA (reference sequence). CDR3 sequence: CSASTGAGYTF. The DNA for the CDR3 is TGCAGTGCAAGCACAGGGGCAGGCTACACCTTC.

The CDR3: CASSLEGMRADTQYF. DNA for the CDR3: TGCGCCAGCAGCTTGGAAGGGATGCGGGCAGATACGCAGTATTTT. This chain joins TRBV5-1 and TRBJ2-3; TRBD2 might be the D (5 bases). The CDR3 length is 15 residues. V was pared by 0 bases and J by 4 bases, with 12 bases between. In germline, CDR1 is SGHRS, CDR2 YFSETQ.

The chain joins TRBV3-1 (or the pseudogene TRBV3-2) to TRBJ2-1; D unresolved. V was pared by 2 bases and J by 3 bases, with 2 bases between. The CDR3 has 12 residues. CDR1 is LGHDT and CDR2 is YNNKEL in the germline V gene (reference sequence). The chain's CDR3 is CASSQLYNEQFF. CDR3 nucleotide sequence: TGTGCCAGCAGCCAACTCTACAATGAGCAGTTCTTC.

The CDR3 region is CAISEAEAGGYTF. DNA for the CDR3: TGTGCCATCAGTGAAGCGGAGGCGGGTGGCTACACCTTC. This chain connects TRBV10-3 to TRBJ1-2; D gene unclear. V was trimmed by 3 bases and J by 7 bases, leaving 12 bases between them. The CDR3 spans 13 residues. Germline CDR1 reads ENHRY; CDR2 reads SYGVKD.

To note about this clone: An end of the junction differs from the germline gene, which may be a read error. The rearrangement uses TRBV29-1 and TRBJ1-5, with 7 bases that match TRBD1. Germline V gives CDR1 SQVTM, CDR2 ANQGSEA. The CDR3 is made up of 13 amino acids. The CDR3 DNA reads TGCAGCGTTGGACAGGGTGTGGATCAGGCCCAGCATTTT. Amino acid sequence: CSVGQGVDQAQHF.

The V gene is TRBV9, the J gene TRBJ2-2; TRBD2 aligns across 7 bases. Germline V lookup: CDR1 SGDLS, CDR2 YYNGEE. Trimming took 3 bases from V and 7 from J; bases not matched to a gene: 6. The CDR3 sequence is 14 residues long. The CDR3 nucleotides read TGTGCCAGCAGCGGACTTACTAGCGTCGGGGAGCTGTTTTTT. Its translation is CASSGLTSVGELFF. The whole variable domain, filled in from reference TRBV9 and TRBJ2-2, reads DSGVTQTPKHLITATGQRVTLRCSPRSGDLSVYWYQQSLDQGLQFLIQYYNGEERAKGNILERFSAQQFPDLHSELNLSSLELGDSALYFCASSGLTSVGELFFGEGSRLTVL.

This rearrangement joins TRBV7-3 to TRBJ2-1; unclear D gene. Per the germline V gene, CDR1 is SGHTA and CDR2 is FQGTGA. This CDR3 comprises 15 residues. V lost 2 bases and J 0 bases, leaving 8 bases between the germline ends. CDR3 amino acids: CASSLAVNSYNEQFF. CDR3 DNA sequence: TGTGCCAGCAGCTTAGCGGTAAACTCCTACAATGAGCAGTTCTTC.

The chain is built from TRBV9 and TRBJ1-1, with a tentative D call TRBD1 (6 bases). The ends were cut back, 0 bases at V and 1 base at J, with 19 bases in the middle. Per the germline V gene, CDR1 is SGDLS and CDR2 is YYNGEE. CDR3 size: 18 residues. The CDR3 nucleotides are TGTGCCAGCAGCGTAGGTCTAGTAGGGCAGGGGACGAACACTGAAGCTTTCTTT. Translation: CASSVGLVGQGTNTEAFF.

The rearrangement uses TRBV5-1 and TRBJ2-7; D may be TRBD1 (6 bases). CDR1 is SGHRS, CDR2 YFSETQ, per germline. V dropped 3 bases and J dropped 9 bases, with 19 bases sitting between them. The CDR3 has 14 residues. The CDR3 loop reads CASSSTRDNPWQYF. The CDR3 bases are TGCGCCAGCAGCTCGACCCGGGACAACCCTTGGCAGTACTTC.

The chain is built from TRBV14 and TRBJ1-1; a possible D gene is TRBD1 (5 bases). V gave up 6 bases and J gave up 4 bases, with 12 bases separating them. Germline V gives CDR1 SGHDN, CDR2 FVKESK. The CDR3 has 13 residues. The CDR3 spells CASSPTVGTEAFF. CDR3 coding DNA: TGTGCCAGCAGTCCGACAGTGGGCACTGAAGCTTTCTTT.

The chain carries TRBV18 and TRBJ2-3; a weak D match, TRBD2 (6 bases). Per the germline V gene, CDR1 is KGHSH and CDR2 is LQKENI. Trimming cost V 1 base and J 2 bases, with 13 bases left between them. This CDR3 spans 16 amino acids. For the CDR3, the DNA is TGTGCCAGCTCACCACTTGGCCAGGGACTCACAGATACGCAGTATTTT. This gives the protein CASSPLGQGLTDTQYF.

The V gene is TRBV30, the J gene TRBJ1-2, with D perhaps matching TRBD1 (6 bases). The CDR3 is 12 residues long. With 8 bases removed from V and 4 bases from J, the gap between germline ends came to 14 bases. CDR1 is GTSNPN and CDR2 is SVGIG in the germline V gene (reference sequence). The CDR3 loop reads CARKDSSYGYTF. CDR3 DNA: TGTGCCCGGAAGGACAGTTCCTATGGCTACACCTTC.

The chain combines TRBV6-5 with TRBJ2-7, with D maybe TRBD2 (6 bases). Germline V gives CDR1 MNHEY, CDR2 SVGAGI. This CDR3 is built from 15 residues. Trimming took 8 bases from V and 1 from J, leaving 18 bases between them. The CDR3 sequence: CASLPLSGPSYEQYF. The CDR3 DNA follows: TGTGCCAGCCTCCCCCTTAGCGGTCCTTCCTACGAGCAGTACTTC.

CDR3 protein: CASSFLGTEAFF. CDR3 nucleotides: TGTGCCAGCAGTTTCCTAGGTACTGAAGCTTTCTTT. The chain uses TRBV12-3 or TRBV12-4 and TRBJ1-1; D is ambiguous. The germline V and J ends were trimmed by 3 bases and 5 bases, with 7 bases remaining between them. The CDR3 length is 12 residues.

This clone was seen once. This sequence joins TRBV6-6 and TRBJ2-5; 13 nucleotides align to TRBD2. With 1 base clipped from V and 3 bases from J, the junction kept 2 bases outside the gene matches. The CDR3 runs 16 residues. The germline V gene has CDR1 MNHNY and CDR2 SVGAGI (reference sequence). The CDR3 loop is CASSYLGLAGEETQYF. The CDR3 DNA follows: TGTGCCAGCAGTTACTTAGGACTAGCGGGGGAAGAGACCCAGTACTTC.

The V call is TRBV24-1, the J call TRBJ1-4, with TRBD1 matching 8 bases. The CDR3 covers 15 residues. The ends lost 2 bases at V and 4 bases at J; junction bases unmatched: 2. CDR1 and CDR2 (germline): KGHDR, SFDVKD. The CDR3 coding sequence is TGTGCCACCAGTGATTCAGGGGGCGGTAATGAAAAACTGTTTTTT. This sequence encodes CATSDSGGGNEKLFF.

In nucleotides, the CDR3 is TGTGCCAGCAGCTTAGGAGGGCTAGCAGGCAGGGCCAAAAACATTCAGTACTTC. It yields the protein CASSLGGLAGRAKNIQYF. The chain uses TRBV7-6 and TRBJ2-4; weak D call: TRBD2 (5 bases). Trimming removed 1 base from V and 1 base from J, with 17 bases in between. Germline V gene sequence: CDR1 SGHVS, CDR2 FNYEAQ. This CDR3 contains 18 residues.

J is TRBJ1-2 and V is TRBV6-5; 8 positions agree with TRBD1. J was trimmed by 2 bases and V by 6 bases; bases with no gene match: 2. The germline V gene has CDR1 MNHEY and CDR2 SVGAGI. The CDR3 is 13 amino acids. The CDR3, as DNA: TGTGCCAGCAGGGCAGGGGGCAACTATGGCTACACCTTC. This sequence encodes CASRAGGNYGYTF.

This chain links TRBV7-2 with TRBJ1-1; 8 bases agree with TRBD1. V shed 4 bases, J shed 0 bases, and the junction held 4 bases outside the gene matches. CDR1 SGHTA and CDR2 FQGNSA come from the germline V gene. The CDR3 spans 15 residues. As DNA, the CDR3 is TGTGCCAGCAGCTGGCCGGGACAGGTGAACACTGAAGCTTTCTTT. Protein product: CASSWPGQVNTEAFF.

The chain joins TRBV18 to TRBJ1-5; 7 bases map to TRBD1. This CDR3 has 16 amino acids. V gave up 5 bases and J gave up 6 bases; unmatched junction bases: 13. Germline V gene sequence: CDR1 KGHSH, CDR2 LQKENI. CDR3 sequence reads: CASSATGAGGGQPQHF. The CDR3 DNA follows: TGTGCCAGCTCAGCCACGGGGGCAGGGGGAGGTCAGCCCCAGCATTTT.

The V and J genes are TRBV7-8 and TRBJ2-5; D is uncertain. Germline V lookup: CDR1 SGHVS, CDR2 FQNEAQ. V shed 2 bases and J shed 4 bases, with 14 bases lying between them. The CDR3 runs to 15 residues. In DNA form, the CDR3 reads TGTGCCAGCAGCTTAACGGTCGGGTCTCGAGAGACCCAGTACTTC. Amino acid sequence: CASSLTVGSRETQYF. The full variable domain, in which reference TRBV7-8 and TRBJ2-5 provide the parts outside the CDR3, is GAGVSQSPRYKVAKRGQDVALRCDPISGHVSLFWYQQALGQGPEFLTYFQNEAQLDKSGLPSDRFFAERPEGSVSTLKIQRTQQEDSAVYLCASSLTVGSRETQYFGPGTRLLVL.